The clone carrying this T cell receptor beta chain came up many times. The antigen remains unidentified. This entry belongs to a study of response to subunit inactivated influenza vaccine. Study-wide results and caveats: After each seasonal influenza vaccination, few new T cells are recruited, the authors suggested.

TCRdb re-called the RT-PCR reads through MiXCR, storing one row per CDR3 protein. The sample lists about 500,000 distinct CDR3 sequences; approximately 15% were seen once. Trimming pared 1 base from V and 0 bases from J, leaving 10 bases between. There are 15 residues in the CDR3. The chain employs TRBV12-3 or TRBV12-4 and TRBJ2-7; tentative D call: TRBD2 (6 bases). The source material was CD4+ T cells sorted from PBMCs, sampled about 23 months after vaccination. This receptor was taken from a man aged 50-75 years who received an inactivated influenza vaccine. CDR3 bases: TGTGCCAGCAGTTTAGGGTACGGGAGCTCCTACGAGCAGTACTTC. This gives the protein CASSLGYGSSYEQYF.